This T cell receptor beta chain appears in the sequencing data of a study of cytomegalovirus exposure and HLA in healthy donors. Study-wide results and caveats: Reports indicate that TCR beta sequences accurately predicted the HLA-A and HLA-B alleles of most subjects.

PCR involved 60 Vbeta and 13 Jbeta primers. Clones were sequenced by immunoSEQ multiplex PCR, and TCRdb holds only the in-frame ones, with some missing. The sample comprises around 200,000 clones, over 70% of which are singletons, and around 3% rests with the top ten. Nominally healthy donors provided the samples, though records likely missed some immune exposures. J gave up 1 base and V 6 bases, and 3 bases lay outside the gene matches. The CDR3 has 14 residues. The germline V gene encodes CDR1 SGHTA and CDR2 FQGTGA. This clone was seen only once. Its antigen is currently unknown. The chain has TRBV7-3 and TRBJ1-1; 9 bases fit TRBD1. The receptor comes from a male donor in good health and CMV-seronegative. Sample: PBMCs. For the CDR3, the DNA is TGTGCCAGCAGAAAGGACAGGGGGAACACTGAAGCTTTCTTT. Translating gives CASRKDRGNTEAFF.